A selection of T cell receptor beta chains follows, all from one sample in a study of beta chain features in type 1 diabetes. Measured with immunoSEQ multiplex PCR; TCRdb has only the in-frame clones, and not every one. The repertoire consists of around 240,000 clones, with under 70% occurring once and the leading ten covering 0.053%. The sequenced sample was naive CD4+ T cells from blood. The origin of the receptors is a man aged 25-45 years in good health. The CDR3 runs from the conserved cysteine through the conserved F or W. Fields, in order: V gene, clone size, J gene, D gene, CDR3 protein, CDR3 DNA. D genes are given only for firm matches. Not every row has a clone size; where given, it reads once, few, many or a size class.

v_gene: TRBV9; abundance: NA; j_gene: TRBJ2-7; d_gene: NA; CDR3aa: CASSADGEQYF; CDR3nt: TGTGCCAGCAGCGCCGACGGCGAGCAGTACTTC
v_gene: TRBV2; abundance: NA; j_gene: TRBJ2-1; d_gene: NA; CDR3aa: CASGAGSPWNEQFF; CDR3nt: TGTGCCAGCGGTGCCGGGAGCCCCTGGAATGAGCAGTTCTTC
v_gene: TRBV29-1; abundance: few; j_gene: TRBJ2-7; d_gene: NA; CDR3aa: CSVVRGPLEQYF; CDR3nt: TGCAGCGTCGTCAGGGGCCCGCTGGAGCAGTACTTC
v_gene: TRBV28; abundance: NA; j_gene: TRBJ2-7; d_gene: NA; CDR3aa: CASRPDAAYEQYF; CDR3nt: TGTGCCAGCAGGCCGGACGCAGCCTACGAGCAGTACTTC
v_gene: TRBV5-1; abundance: NA; j_gene: TRBJ2-7; d_gene: NA; CDR3aa: CASSLGGRLLNEQYF; CDR3nt: TGCGCCAGCAGCTTGGGTGGCAGACTTCTGAATGAGCAGTACTTC
v_gene: TRBV25-1; abundance: NA; j_gene: TRBJ1-4; d_gene: NA; CDR3aa: CASASGAGEKLFF; CDR3nt: TGTGCCAGCGCTAGTGGGGCGGGAGAAAAACTGTTTTTT
v_gene: TRBV30; abundance: NA; j_gene: TRBJ2-3; d_gene: NA; CDR3aa: CAWSVAGFGIDTQYF; CDR3nt: TGTGCCTGGAGTGTTGCAGGTTTTGGGATAGATACGCAGTATTTT
v_gene: TRBV29-1; abundance: NA; j_gene: TRBJ2-5; d_gene: TRBD2; CDR3aa: CSVGRLRGETQYF; CDR3nt: TGCAGCGTTGGTCGCTTGCGGGGGGAGACCCAGTACTTC
v_gene: TRBV7-9; abundance: few; j_gene: TRBJ2-7; d_gene: NA; CDR3aa: CASSFGQRGGEQYF; CDR3nt: TGTGCCAGCAGCTTCGGACAGAGGGGTGGCGAGCAGTACTTC
v_gene: TRBV7-2; abundance: NA; j_gene: TRBJ2-7; d_gene: TRBD2; CDR3aa: CASSLAPRAGNSEQYF; CDR3nt: TGTGCCAGCAGCTTAGCGCCTCGAGCGGGAAATAGCGAGCAGTACTTC
v_gene: TRBV29-1; abundance: NA; j_gene: TRBJ2-5; d_gene: NA; CDR3aa: CSVEGETQYF; CDR3nt: TGCAGCGTTGAAGGGGAGACCCAGTACTTC
v_gene: TRBV6-1; abundance: NA; j_gene: TRBJ2-7; d_gene: NA; CDR3aa: CASSELRTAVNEQYF; CDR3nt: TGTGCCAGCAGTGAGCTTAGGACAGCGGTTAATGAGCAGTACTTC
v_gene: TRBV2; abundance: few; j_gene: TRBJ2-1; d_gene: NA; CDR3aa: CASSDPLVNEQFF; CDR3nt: TGTGCCAGCAGTGATCCTCTTGTCAATGAGCAGTTCTTC
v_gene: TRBV30; abundance: few; j_gene: TRBJ1-6; d_gene: TRBD1; CDR3aa: CATGAGPNSPLHF; CDR3nt: TGTGCCACAGGGGCAGGGCCGAATTCACCCCTCCACTTT
v_gene: TRBV30; abundance: NA; j_gene: TRBJ1-5; d_gene: NA; CDR3aa: CAWSGISGAPQHF; CDR3nt: TGTGCCTGGAGTGGGATTTCGGGGGCTCCCCAGCATTTT
v_gene: TRBV18; abundance: NA; j_gene: TRBJ2-7; d_gene: NA; CDR3aa: CASSPSREFEQYF; CDR3nt: TGTGCCAGCTCACCATCTCGGGAGTTCGAGCAGTACTTC
v_gene: TRBV7-6; abundance: few; j_gene: TRBJ2-7; d_gene: TRBD1; CDR3aa: CASSKGQGYEQYF; CDR3nt: TGTGCCAGCAGCAAGGGACAGGGCTACGAGCAGTACTTC
v_gene: TRBV25-1; abundance: NA; j_gene: TRBJ2-3; d_gene: TRBD2; CDR3aa: CASSLSGRLVDTQYF; CDR3nt: TGTGCCAGCAGTCTTAGCGGGAGGCTTGTAGATACGCAGTATTTT
v_gene: TRBV5-1; abundance: NA; j_gene: TRBJ2-1; d_gene: NA; CDR3aa: CASSLEGKGSYNEQFF; CDR3nt: TGCGCCAGCAGCTTGGAGGGTAAAGGCTCCTACAATGAGCAGTTCTTC
v_gene: TRBV10-3; abundance: few; j_gene: TRBJ2-3; d_gene: NA; CDR3aa: CATGAGDTQYF; CDR3nt: TGTGCCACGGGGGCAGGAGATACGCAGTATTTT
v_gene: TRBV15; abundance: NA; j_gene: TRBJ2-3; d_gene: TRBD2; CDR3aa: CATSVGLAATDTQYF; CDR3nt: TGTGCCACCAGCGTAGGACTAGCGGCTACAGATACGCAGTATTTT
v_gene: TRBV19; abundance: NA; j_gene: TRBJ2-4; d_gene: NA; CDR3aa: CAHNTRLAKNIQYF; CDR3nt: TGTGCCCACAACACCCGGCTAGCCAAAAACATTCAGTACTTC
v_gene: TRBV30; abundance: NA; j_gene: TRBJ2-3; d_gene: NA; CDR3aa: CAWSAVPSYTQYF; CDR3nt: TGTGCCTGGAGTGCTGTGCCATCCTATACGCAGTATTTT
v_gene: TRBV7-2; abundance: NA; j_gene: TRBJ2-7; d_gene: TRBD1; CDR3aa: CASSSGQASSYEQYF; CDR3nt: TGTGCCAGCAGCTCAGGACAGGCTTCTTCCTACGAGCAGTACTTC
v_gene: TRBV30; abundance: few; j_gene: TRBJ2-5; d_gene: NA; CDR3aa: CAWRREAETQYF; CDR3nt: TGTGCCTGGAGACGGGAAGCAGAGACCCAGTACTTC
v_gene: TRBV15; abundance: NA; j_gene: TRBJ2-3; d_gene: NA; CDR3aa: CATSRVRGLSTDTQYF; CDR3nt: TGTGCCACCAGCAGAGTAAGGGGCCTGAGCACAGATACGCAGTATTTT